This T cell receptor beta chain came from a study of CD8+ T cells in alopecia areata. On the study more broadly: Patients in the study were on tofacitinib for 6 to 18 months, then off it for 6 months.

Remarks on this clone: Its antigen remains unidentified.

The treatment is: oral pan-JAK inhibitor, 5-10 mg twice daily. It was cDNA, reverse transcribed from extracted RNA, that served as the sequencing template. This table comes from immunoSEQ multiplex PCR, and its TCRdb copy is limited to in-frame clones, with some not included. The sample has 190,000 or so clones; around 60% are singletons. Whole-study findings and limits: Higher clonality and more expanded CD8+ clones appeared in lesional than normal scalp.

This CDR3 is 14 amino acids long. V was pared by 0 bases and J by 6 bases, with 11 bases between. Looked up from germline, CDR1 is MGHRA and CDR2 is YSYEKL. This rearrangement joins TRBV4-1 to TRBJ1-1; D might be TRBD1 (5 bases). Specimen: CD8+ T cells sorted from blood, collected at week 24, from a patient treated with tofacitinib. This receptor was taken from a human donor with alopecia areata. This chain's CDR3 is CASSQDWGSAEAFF. The CDR3 DNA follows: TGCGCCAGCAGCCAAGATTGGGGGAGCGCTGAAGCTTTCTTT.